Listed below are T cell receptor beta chains from one sample, sequenced in a study of blood T cell repertoires in COVID-19. The repertoire was sequenced with immunoSEQ multiplex PCR; TCRdb's copy has only in-frame clones and lacks some. The sample includes some 430,000 clones, about nine tenths seen only once; the top ten take about 0.6%. What was sequenced was PBMCs or T cells enriched from blood (not recorded which). The receptors derive from a man younger than 35 who had recovered from COVID-19. The CDR3 runs from the conserved cysteine through the conserved F or W. Each record gives: V gene, J gene, clone size, D gene, CDR3 DNA, CDR3 protein. The D gene is left open where the match is weak. Some rows mark clone size as missing; the rest say once, few, many or name a class of expanded clone.

TRBV14	TRBJ1-1	.	.	TGTGCCAGCAGCCAAGCAGCGGGGTACACTGAAGCTTTCTTT	CASSQAAGYTEAFF
TRBV11-2	TRBJ2-3	.	TRBD2	TGTGCCAGCAGCCCCCCTAGCGGGAGGGCCGGGGGGGGTACGCAGTATTTT	CASSPPSGRAGGGTQYF
TRBV3-1/TRBV3-2	TRBJ2-2	.	.	TGTGCCAGCAGCCACGTGCGGGATCCCGGGGAGCTGTTTTTT	CASSHVRDPGELFF
TRBV9	TRBJ1-2	few	TRBD1	TGTGCCAGCAGCGTAGGCGGGACAGGGGGGATCTATGGCTACACCTTC	CASSVGGTGGIYGYTF
TRBV10-3	TRBJ2-7	.	TRBD1	TGTGCCATCAGAGCCGCCGAGGGGGCCCACGAGCAGTACTTC	CAIRAAEGAHEQYF
TRBV6-5	TRBJ1-5	.	.	TGTGCCAGCAAAAGTGGAGCAGGGGCTCAGCCCCAGCATTTT	CASKSGAGAQPQHF
TRBV28	TRBJ2-6	.	.	TGTGCCAGCAGTCCCCGGGGGTATAGCTCTGGGGCCAACGTCCTGACTTTC	CASSPRGYSSGANVLTF
TRBV19	TRBJ1-5	.	.	TGTGCCAGTAGTCTAGGAGGGGGAGTAGGGCAGCCCCAGCATTTT	CASSLGGGVGQPQHF
TRBV10-3	TRBJ2-3	few	TRBD1	TGTGCCATCAGTGAGATCAGGGGGCCTAGCACAGATACGCAGTATTTT	CAISEIRGPSTDTQYF
TRBV28	TRBJ1-2	.	.	TGTGCCAGCAGTTTAGGGTCAGGTGGGCGGGGTGGCTACACCTTC	CASSLGSGGRGGYTF
TRBV27	TRBJ1-2	.	TRBD1	TGTGCCAGCAGCGGGGGGACAGGAAACTATGGCTACACCTTC	CASSGGTGNYGYTF
TRBV5-1	TRBJ1-1	.	.	TGCGCCAGCAGCGTTGGGCGGGACGGGAACACTGAAGCTTTCTTT	CASSVGRDGNTEAFF
TRBV6-5	TRBJ1-2	.	TRBD1	TGTGCCAGCACTCCGGGACAGAAATATGGCTACACCTTC	CASTPGQKYGYTF
TRBV2	TRBJ2-7	.	.	TGTGCCAGCAGTGAACAGGGCTACGAGCAGTACTTC	CASSEQGYEQYF
TRBV24-1	TRBJ1-1	.	.	TGTGCCACCAGTGGGCGGGGTAACGCTGAAGCTTTCTTT	CATSGRGNAEAFF
TRBV12-5	TRBJ2-3	.	.	TGTGCTAGTGGTTTCGGGACTTCTGCCCTGACAGATACGCAGTATTTT	CASGFGTSALTDTQYF
TRBV11-2	TRBJ2-3	.	TRBD1	TGTGCCAGCAGCTCGACAGGGCCCACTAGCACAGATACGCAGTATTTT	CASSSTGPTSTDTQYF
TRBV9	TRBJ2-3	.	.	TGTGCCAGCAGCGTAAGTTGGGGCGCAGATACGCAGTATTTT	CASSVSWGADTQYF
TRBV3-1/TRBV3-2	TRBJ2-5	.	.	TGTGCCAGCAGTCTGCTACAAGAGACCCAGTACTTC	CASSLLQETQYF
TRBV9	TRBJ1-6	.	.	TGTGCCAGCAGCTCCCAGATGGGGGCTAATTCACCCCTCCACTTT	CASSSQMGANSPLHF
TRBV29-1	TRBJ1-1	.	TRBD1	TGCAGCGTTGAAGGATCGAAGGACAGGGCCAACACTGAAGCTTTCTTT	CSVEGSKDRANTEAFF
TRBV7-9	TRBJ1-6	.	TRBD1	TGTGCCAGCAGCTCGACAGGGGGATCTTCCATTTTCCATAATTCACCCCTCCACTTT	CASSSTGGSSIFHNSPLHF
TRBV19	TRBJ1-4	.	.	TGTGCCAGTTCCCGTCCCGGGGGGGATGAAAAACTGTTTTTT	CASSRPGGDEKLFF
TRBV18	TRBJ2-1	.	.	TGTGCCAGCTCACCTAGACGGAGCTCCTACAATGAGCAGTTCTTC	CASSPRRSSYNEQFF
TRBV18	TRBJ1-4	.	TRBD1	TGTGCCAGCTCCGCGGGACAGAATGAAAAACTGTTTTTT	CASSAGQNEKLFF
TRBV25-1	TRBJ1-5	.	TRBD1	TGTGCCAGCAGTGAATATCACCCCGACAGGGGGAGCAATCAGCCCCAGCATTTT	CASSEYHPDRGSNQPQHF
TRBV2	TRBJ1-1	once	.	TGTGCCAGCAGACCAGATACTGAAGCTTTCTTT	CASRPDTEAFF
TRBV2	TRBJ1-1	.	.	TGTGCCAGCAGTCCTGAACTAACTGAAGCTTTCTTT	CASSPELTEAFF